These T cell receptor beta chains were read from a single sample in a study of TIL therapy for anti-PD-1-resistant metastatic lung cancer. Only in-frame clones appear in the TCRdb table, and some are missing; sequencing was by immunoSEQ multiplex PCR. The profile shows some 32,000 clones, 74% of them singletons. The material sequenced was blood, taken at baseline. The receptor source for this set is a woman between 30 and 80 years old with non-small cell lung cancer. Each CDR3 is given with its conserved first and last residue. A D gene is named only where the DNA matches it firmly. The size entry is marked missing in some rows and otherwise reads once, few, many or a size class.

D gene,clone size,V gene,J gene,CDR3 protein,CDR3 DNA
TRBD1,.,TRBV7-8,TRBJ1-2,CASSTRTGYGYTF,TGTGCCAGCAGCACAAGGACAGGCTATGGCTACACCTTC
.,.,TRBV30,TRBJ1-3,CAWSPRGARNTIYF,TGTGCCTGGAGCCCTCGGGGCGCGAGGAACACCATATATTTT
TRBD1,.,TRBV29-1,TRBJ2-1,CSALQGELFF,TGCAGCGCCTTACAGGGGGAACTATTCTTC
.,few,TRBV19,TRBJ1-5,CASSNARVNQPQHF,TGTGCCAGTAGTAACGCCAGAGTGAATCAGCCCCAGCATTTT
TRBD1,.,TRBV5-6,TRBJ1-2,CASSRQGANYGYTF,TGTGCCAGCAGCCGACAGGGGGCGAACTATGGCTACACCTTC
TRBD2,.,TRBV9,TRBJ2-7,CASSPQLGGLGYEQYF,TGTGCCAGCAGCCCCCAACTGGGAGGGCTGGGCTACGAGCAGTACTTC
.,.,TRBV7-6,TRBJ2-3,CASSLVVATIDTQYF,TGTGCCAGCAGCTTAGTAGTCGCGACCATAGATACGCAGTATTTT
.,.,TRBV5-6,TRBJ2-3,CASSFQDDTQYF,TGTGCCAGCAGCTTCCAGGATGATACGCAGTATTTT
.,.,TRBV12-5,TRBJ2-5,CASGIQSQETQYF,TGTGCTAGTGGTATACAGAGCCAAGAGACCCAGTACTTC
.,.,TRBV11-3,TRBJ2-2,CASSLEDTGELFF,TGTGCCAGCAGCTTGGAAGACACCGGGGAGCTGTTTTTT
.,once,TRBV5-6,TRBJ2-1,CASSLGGLNNEQFF,TGTGCCAGCAGCTTGGGTGGACTGAACAATGAGCAGTTCTTC
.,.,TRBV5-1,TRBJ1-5,CASSFGGGQPQHF,TGCGCCAGCAGCTTCGGGGGCGGTCAGCCCCAGCATTTT
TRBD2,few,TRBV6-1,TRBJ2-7,CASRTSGSEQYF,TGTGCCAGCCGGACTAGCGGTTCCGAGCAGTACTTC
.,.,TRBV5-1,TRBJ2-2,CASSLDNTGELFF,TGCGCCAGCAGCTTGGACAACACCGGGGAGCTGTTTTTT
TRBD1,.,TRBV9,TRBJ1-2,CASSPTGETIYGYTF,TGTGCCAGCAGCCCAACAGGGGAGACCATTTATGGCTACACCTTC
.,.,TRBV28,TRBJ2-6,CASSLSDSGANVLTF,TGTGCCAGCAGTTTATCAGACAGTGGGGCCAATGTCCTGACTTTC
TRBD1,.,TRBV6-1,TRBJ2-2,CASLTGVIPAGELFF,TGTGCCAGCCTGACAGGGGTGATTCCTGCCGGGGAGCTGTTTTTT
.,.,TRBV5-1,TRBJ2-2,CASSLQGGGELFF,TGCGCCAGCAGCCTACAGGGCGGCGGGGAGCTGTTTTTT
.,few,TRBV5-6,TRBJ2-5,CASSVSGVETQYF,TGTGCCAGCAGCGTCTCAGGGGTAGAGACCCAGTACTTC
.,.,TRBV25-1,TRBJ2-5,CASSDRDKQETQYF,TGTGCCAGCAGTGATCGAGACAAACAAGAGACCCAGTACTTC
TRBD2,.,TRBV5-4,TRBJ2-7,CASSLDRASGRAREQYF,TGTGCCAGCAGCTTGGATCGGGCTAGCGGGAGGGCCCGCGAGCAGTACTTC
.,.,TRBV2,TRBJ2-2,CASSEIGGYFTGELFF,TGTGCCAGCAGTGAGATAGGGGGATATTTCACCGGGGAGCTGTTTTTT
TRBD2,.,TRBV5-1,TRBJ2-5,CASNAGEETQYF,TGCGCCAGCAACGCGGGAGAAGAGACCCAGTACTTC
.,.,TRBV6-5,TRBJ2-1,CASRSGTLNNEQFF,TGTGCCAGCAGATCCGGGACACTTAACAATGAGCAGTTCTTC
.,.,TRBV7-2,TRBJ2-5,CASSPAKETQYF,TGTGCCAGCAGCCCAGCAAAAGAGACCCAGTACTTC
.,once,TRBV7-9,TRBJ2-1,CASSFTHEQFF,TGTGCCAGCAGCTTTACCCATGAGCAGTTCTTC
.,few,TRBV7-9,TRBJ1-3,CASRKGSGNTIYF,TGTGCCAGCCGTAAGGGGTCTGGAAACACCATATATTTT
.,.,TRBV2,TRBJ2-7,CASSGGDYEQYF,TGTGCCAGCAGTGGGGGAGATTACGAGCAGTACTTC
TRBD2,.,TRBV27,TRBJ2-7,CASSLGPGGLTPYEQYF,TGTGCCAGCAGTTTGGGACCGGGAGGCCTTACCCCCTACGAGCAGTACTTC
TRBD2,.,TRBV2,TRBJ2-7,CASRETSGRGEQYF,TGTGCCAGCAGGGAGACTAGCGGGAGGGGCGAGCAGTACTTC
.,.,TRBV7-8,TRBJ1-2,CASSLTGMGYTF,TGTGCCAGCAGCTTAACAGGGATGGGCTACACCTTC
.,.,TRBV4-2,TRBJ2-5,CASSQAIQETQYF,TGTGCCAGCAGCCAGGCGATACAGGAGACCCAGTACTTC
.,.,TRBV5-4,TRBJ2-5,CASSLQGEETQYF,TGTGCCAGCAGCTTGCAAGGGGAAGAGACCCAGTACTTC
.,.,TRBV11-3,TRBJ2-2,CASSFRGTGELFF,TGTGCCAGCTCCTTCCGGGGGACCGGGGAGCTGTTTTTT
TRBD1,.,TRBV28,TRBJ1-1,CASSLGQGPTEAFF,TGTGCCAGCAGTTTAGGACAGGGGCCCACTGAAGCTTTCTTT
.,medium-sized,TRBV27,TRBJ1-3,CASSRGGGNTIYF,TGTGCCAGCTCGAGGGGGGGTGGAAACACCATATATTTT
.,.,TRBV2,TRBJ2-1,CASSSNLGGEQFF,TGTGCCAGCAGTTCCAACCTGGGTGGTGAGCAGTTCTTC
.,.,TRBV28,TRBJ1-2,CASSRQVNYGYTF,TGTGCCAGCAGTCGACAGGTCAACTATGGCTACACCTTC
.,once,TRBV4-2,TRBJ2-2,CASSQDQPRNTGELFF,TGTGCCAGCAGCCAAGATCAGCCTAGGAACACCGGGGAGCTGTTTTTT
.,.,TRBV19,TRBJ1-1,CASSMGLGSTEAFF,TGTGCCAGTAGTATGGGGTTAGGGAGCACTGAAGCTTTCTTT
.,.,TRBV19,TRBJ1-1,CASRGGVLGLTEAFF,TGTGCCAGTAGGGGAGGGGTACTGGGGTTAACTGAAGCTTTCTTT
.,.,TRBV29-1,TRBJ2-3,CSVRGLDTQYF,TGCAGCGTCCGAGGCCTAGATACGCAGTATTTT
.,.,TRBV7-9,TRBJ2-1,CASSAVANEQFF,TGTGCCAGCAGCGCCGTTGCCAATGAGCAGTTCTTC
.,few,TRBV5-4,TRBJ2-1,CASSLYASDEQFF,TGTGCCAGCAGCTTGTATGCTAGCGATGAGCAGTTCTTC
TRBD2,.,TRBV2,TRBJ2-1,CASSAAGTSGIGEQFF,TGTGCCAGCAGTGCAGCCGGGACTAGCGGGATCGGTGAGCAGTTCTTC
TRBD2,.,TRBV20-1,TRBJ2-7,CSARWGGYF,TGCAGTGCTAGGTGGGGGGGGTACTTC